A selection of T cell receptor beta chains follows, all from one sample in a study of OX40 agonist ivuxolimab in advanced cancers. Sequencing used immunoSEQ multiplex PCR; TCRdb keeps in-frame clones, though not all of them. Here the sample spans tens of thousands of clones, 91% being singletons. This specimen was CD4+ or CD8+ T cells sorted from blood, taken in a trial of the OX40 agonist ivuxolimab. These receptors originate from an adult with an advanced solid tumor such as melanoma, head and neck, liver or kidney cancer. Both conserved end residues are part of each CDR3. The order of the fields is clone size, D gene, V gene, J gene, CDR3 DNA, CDR3 protein. A D gene is named only where the DNA matches it firmly. Expanded clones are given a class, and other clones once, few, many or no size at all.

clone size: .
D gene: .
V gene: TRBV29-1
J gene: TRBJ1-1
CDR3 DNA: TGCAGCGTTGCCCCCAACACTGAAGCTTTCTTT
CDR3 protein: CSVAPNTEAFF

clone size: .
D gene: TRBD1
V gene: TRBV4-1
J gene: TRBJ1-1
CDR3 DNA: TGCGCCAGCAGCCAGGGGACAGGGGCCATGAACACTGAAGCTTTCTTT
CDR3 protein: CASSQGTGAMNTEAFF

clone size: .
D gene: .
V gene: TRBV2
J gene: TRBJ2-1
CDR3 DNA: TGTGCCAGCAGTGAGTGGGCACACAATGAGCAGTTCTTC
CDR3 protein: CASSEWAHNEQFF

clone size: .
D gene: .
V gene: TRBV9
J gene: TRBJ2-1
CDR3 DNA: TGTGCCAGCAGCGTAGAGACAGTGTACAATGAGCAGTTCTTC
CDR3 protein: CASSVETVYNEQFF

clone size: once
D gene: TRBD1
V gene: TRBV18
J gene: TRBJ1-1
CDR3 DNA: TGTGCCAGCTCACCAGTGTTAGGGGGCGCAACTGAAGCTTTCTTT
CDR3 protein: CASSPVLGGATEAFF

clone size: .
D gene: TRBD1
V gene: TRBV7-9
J gene: TRBJ2-3
CDR3 DNA: TGTGCCATCAAGGACAGGGCACGCACAGATACGCAGTATTTT
CDR3 protein: CAIKDRARTDTQYF

clone size: .
D gene: .
V gene: TRBV11-2
J gene: TRBJ1-5
CDR3 DNA: TGTGCCAGCAGCTTACAGGGGATCAATCAGCCCCAGCATTTT
CDR3 protein: CASSLQGINQPQHF

clone size: .
D gene: .
V gene: TRBV4-1
J gene: TRBJ1-1
CDR3 DNA: TGCGCCAGCAGCCAAGTACCGGGTTCTGAAGCTTTCTTT
CDR3 protein: CASSQVPGSEAFF

clone size: .
D gene: .
V gene: TRBV9
J gene: TRBJ2-3
CDR3 DNA: TGTGCCAGCAGCGCCTACGCGTGGGATACGCAGTATTTT
CDR3 protein: CASSAYAWDTQYF

clone size: .
D gene: .
V gene: TRBV4-3
J gene: TRBJ1-6
CDR3 DNA: TGCGCCAGCAGCCGGGGCGCAGCTGATAATTCACCCCTCCACTTT
CDR3 protein: CASSRGAADNSPLHF

clone size: .
D gene: .
V gene: TRBV28
J gene: TRBJ2-4
CDR3 DNA: TGTGCCAGCAGTTTCCCCTCCGGTGGGGGCGAAAACATTCAGTACTTC
CDR3 protein: CASSFPSGGGENIQYF

clone size: once
D gene: .
V gene: TRBV6-4
J gene: TRBJ2-6
CDR3 DNA: TGTGCCAGCGGACAGTACCCCTCTGGGGCCAACGTCCTGACTTTC
CDR3 protein: CASGQYPSGANVLTF

clone size: .
D gene: TRBD2
V gene: TRBV11-2
J gene: TRBJ2-5
CDR3 DNA: TGTGCCAGCAGCCCCTCACGGGGGGGATCTGACCAAGAGACCCAGTACTTC
CDR3 protein: CASSPSRGGSDQETQYF

clone size: .
D gene: TRBD2
V gene: TRBV7-8
J gene: TRBJ2-3
CDR3 DNA: TGTGCCAGCAGCCTTAGCCGAGCGGGGGGCACAGATACGCAGTATTTT
CDR3 protein: CASSLSRAGGTDTQYF

clone size: .
D gene: .
V gene: TRBV27
J gene: TRBJ1-4
CDR3 DNA: TGTGCCAGCAGCCAAACCGGGAATAATGAAAAACTGTTTTTT
CDR3 protein: CASSQTGNNEKLFF

clone size: .
D gene: TRBD1
V gene: TRBV7-3
J gene: TRBJ2-2
CDR3 DNA: TGTGCCAGCAGCCCAATACAGGGGGGCACCGGGGAGCTGTTTTTT
CDR3 protein: CASSPIQGGTGELFF

clone size: .
D gene: TRBD1
V gene: TRBV27
J gene: TRBJ1-6
CDR3 DNA: TGTGCCAGCAGTTTATCAGCAGGGGGCCAATCACCCCTCCACTTT
CDR3 protein: CASSLSAGGQSPLHF

clone size: .
D gene: TRBD1
V gene: TRBV11-2
J gene: TRBJ2-5
CDR3 DNA: TGTGCCAGCAGCTCCAGGGACAGGCAAGAGACCCAGTACTTC
CDR3 protein: CASSSRDRQETQYF

clone size: .
D gene: .
V gene: TRBV27
J gene: TRBJ2-1
CDR3 DNA: TGTGCCAGCAGTTTATCAGCGCGAAAGTACTACAATGAGCAGTTCTTC
CDR3 protein: CASSLSARKYYNEQFF

clone size: .
D gene: .
V gene: TRBV29-1
J gene: TRBJ2-7
CDR3 DNA: TGCAGCGTTGAAAGGGACCGATCCTACGAGCAGTACTTC
CDR3 protein: CSVERDRSYEQYF

clone size: .
D gene: TRBD1
V gene: TRBV28
J gene: TRBJ1-1
CDR3 DNA: TGTGCCAGCAGTTGGGACAGGGGAGGGAACACTGAAGCTTTCTTT
CDR3 protein: CASSWDRGGNTEAFF

clone size: .
D gene: .
V gene: TRBV25-1
J gene: TRBJ2-1
CDR3 DNA: TGTGCCAGCAGTACCTTGGGTTTTTCTGGTAATGAGCAGTTCTTC
CDR3 protein: CASSTLGFSGNEQFF

clone size: few
D gene: .
V gene: TRBV4-1
J gene: TRBJ1-1
CDR3 DNA: TGCGCCAGCAGCCAGGCAGGATTCATGAACACTGAAGCTTTCTTT
CDR3 protein: CASSQAGFMNTEAFF

clone size: .
D gene: .
V gene: TRBV4-2
J gene: TRBJ2-5
CDR3 DNA: TGTGCCAGCAGCCGAGACAGTGAGGGGGAGACCCAGTACTTC
CDR3 protein: CASSRDSEGETQYF

clone size: .
D gene: TRBD2
V gene: TRBV4-2
J gene: TRBJ2-3
CDR3 DNA: TGTGCCAGCAGCCAAGAATGGCGGGGGGGCCCATTCGCAGATACGCAGTATTTT
CDR3 protein: CASSQEWRGGPFADTQYF

clone size: .
D gene: .
V gene: TRBV4-1
J gene: TRBJ2-4
CDR3 DNA: TGCGCCAGCAGCCGGGACAAAAACATTCAGTACTTC
CDR3 protein: CASSRDKNIQYF

clone size: once
D gene: .
V gene: TRBV11-2
J gene: TRBJ2-3
CDR3 DNA: TGTGCCAGCAGCTTGCCCGCGAACAGGGATACGCAGTATTTT
CDR3 protein: CASSLPANRDTQYF

clone size: .
D gene: .
V gene: TRBV5-1
J gene: TRBJ2-1
CDR3 DNA: TGCGCCAGTTCCCAAAGTAGCTCCTACAATGAGCAGTTCTTC
CDR3 protein: CASSQSSSYNEQFF

clone size: .
D gene: TRBD1
V gene: TRBV4-1
J gene: TRBJ2-1
CDR3 DNA: TGCGCCAGCAGCCAAGTCGTAGGACAGGGGGTCAATGAGCAGTTCTTC
CDR3 protein: CASSQVVGQGVNEQFF

clone size: .
D gene: .
V gene: TRBV10-1
J gene: TRBJ2-5
CDR3 DNA: TGCGCCAGCAGAGACCTACCGGGGGCGGCCTTAGAAGAGACCCAGTACTTC
CDR3 protein: CASRDLPGAALEETQYF

clone size: .
D gene: TRBD1
V gene: TRBV19
J gene: TRBJ1-1
CDR3 DNA: TGTGCCAGTAGTAATCAGCCACAGGGGGGCCGTGAAGCTTTCTTT
CDR3 protein: CASSNQPQGGREAFF

clone size: .
D gene: .
V gene: TRBV27
J gene: TRBJ2-1
CDR3 DNA: TGTGCCAGCAGTTTCTCATCACGGCGGCCCTACAATGAGCAGTTCTTC
CDR3 protein: CASSFSSRRPYNEQFF

clone size: .
D gene: .
V gene: TRBV7-6
J gene: TRBJ2-2
CDR3 DNA: TGTGCCAGCAGCTTAGTCGTTTCCGGGGAGCTGTTTTTT
CDR3 protein: CASSLVVSGELFF

clone size: .
D gene: .
V gene: TRBV14
J gene: TRBJ1-1
CDR3 DNA: TGTGCCAGCAGCCTAAGTGGTGGGGACACTGAAGCTTTCTTT
CDR3 protein: CASSLSGGDTEAFF

clone size: .
D gene: .
V gene: TRBV6-1
J gene: TRBJ1-1
CDR3 DNA: TGTGCCAGTAGAGGGGAGACTGAAGCTTTCTTT
CDR3 protein: CASRGETEAFF

clone size: .
D gene: .
V gene: TRBV4-1
J gene: TRBJ2-7
CDR3 DNA: TGCGCCAGCAGCCAGGGTGTGACCTCCTACGAGCAGTACTTC
CDR3 protein: CASSQGVTSYEQYF

clone size: .
D gene: .
V gene: TRBV4-3
J gene: TRBJ2-7
CDR3 DNA: TGCGCCAGCAGCCAAGGGCTAGCTCGGACCTACGAGCAGTACTTC
CDR3 protein: CASSQGLARTYEQYF

clone size: .
D gene: .
V gene: TRBV21-1
J gene: TRBJ2-5
CDR3 DNA: TGTGCCAGCAGCAAGAGAGAGACCCAGTACTTC
CDR3 protein: CASSKRETQYF

clone size: once
D gene: .
V gene: TRBV4-1
J gene: TRBJ2-1
CDR3 DNA: TGCGCCAGCAGCCAAGAGGGGGGGCGGGATGAGCAGTTCTTC
CDR3 protein: CASSQEGGRDEQFF

clone size: .
D gene: TRBD2
V gene: TRBV7-3
J gene: TRBJ2-1
CDR3 DNA: TGTGCCAGCAGCATTAGCGGGAGTGGGCGAAATGAGCAGTTCTTC
CDR3 protein: CASSISGSGRNEQFF

clone size: .
D gene: TRBD2
V gene: TRBV9
J gene: TRBJ2-1
CDR3 DNA: TGTGCCAGCAGCGTAGCTGAAAGGACTAGGAGCTCCTACAATGAGCAGTTCTTC
CDR3 protein: CASSVAERTRSSYNEQFF

clone size: .
D gene: .
V gene: TRBV18
J gene: TRBJ2-1
CDR3 DNA: TGTGCCAGCTCACCAAATCCCGAGCCCTCCTACAATGAGCAGTTCTTC
CDR3 protein: CASSPNPEPSYNEQFF

clone size: .
D gene: .
V gene: TRBV27
J gene: TRBJ1-2
CDR3 DNA: TGTGCCAGCAGTTTATACTACAGCGACTCCTTATCCTATGGCTACACCTTC
CDR3 protein: CASSLYYSDSLSYGYTF

clone size: .
D gene: .
V gene: TRBV7-8
J gene: TRBJ2-7
CDR3 DNA: TGTGCCAGCAGCTTAGTGGCTCCCACCTACGAGCAGTACTTC
CDR3 protein: CASSLVAPTYEQYF

clone size: .
D gene: .
V gene: TRBV5-4
J gene: TRBJ2-7
CDR3 DNA: TGTGCCAGCAGCCAGGGACCCCCGGGCCACGAGCAGTACTTC
CDR3 protein: CASSQGPPGHEQYF

clone size: .
D gene: TRBD1
V gene: TRBV6-5
J gene: TRBJ1-2
CDR3 DNA: TGTGCCAGCAGTTCGACCCTTGACAGGGGGCGATATGGCTACACCTTC
CDR3 protein: CASSSTLDRGRYGYTF

clone size: .
D gene: .
V gene: TRBV9
J gene: TRBJ2-5
CDR3 DNA: TGTGCCAGCAGCGTGGACACTTGGGCGAAGACCCAGTACTTC
CDR3 protein: CASSVDTWAKTQYF

clone size: .
D gene: .
V gene: TRBV2
J gene: TRBJ2-7
CDR3 DNA: TGTGCCAGCATTTCCGGGACAATCTATTACGAGCAGTACTTC
CDR3 protein: CASISGTIYYEQYF

clone size: .
D gene: .
V gene: TRBV2
J gene: TRBJ2-1
CDR3 DNA: TGTGCCAGCTTCCTCACATCCGGGACTGTCAACAATGAGCAGTTCTTC
CDR3 protein: CASFLTSGTVNNEQFF

clone size: .
D gene: .
V gene: TRBV4-2
J gene: TRBJ1-5
CDR3 DNA: TGTGCCAGCAGCCAAGACCAATTACAGAGTTATAGCAATCAGCCCCAGCATTTT
CDR3 protein: CASSQDQLQSYSNQPQHF

clone size: once
D gene: TRBD1
V gene: TRBV2
J gene: TRBJ2-1
CDR3 DNA: TGTGCCAGCAGACCCCCCCGGGACAGGGGATTGGGTGAGCAGTTCTTC
CDR3 protein: CASRPPRDRGLGEQFF

clone size: .
D gene: TRBD1
V gene: TRBV29-1
J gene: TRBJ2-1
CDR3 DNA: TGCAGCGCCCTGGGGACAGGGTACAATGAGCAGTTCTTC
CDR3 protein: CSALGTGYNEQFF

clone size: .
D gene: TRBD2
V gene: TRBV2
J gene: TRBJ2-1
CDR3 DNA: TGTGCCAGCAGTGAAGCGGGACTAGCGGATCTTTACAATGAGCAGTTCTTC
CDR3 protein: CASSEAGLADLYNEQFF

clone size: .
D gene: TRBD1
V gene: TRBV5-1
J gene: TRBJ1-2
CDR3 DNA: TGCGCCAGCAGCTGGGACAGGGGTTATGGCTACACCTTC
CDR3 protein: CASSWDRGYGYTF

clone size: .
D gene: .
V gene: TRBV27
J gene: TRBJ2-3
CDR3 DNA: TGTGCCACCCACCCCGGGTTCCCCGCAGATACGCAGTATTTT
CDR3 protein: CATHPGFPADTQYF

clone size: .
D gene: TRBD1
V gene: TRBV6-6
J gene: TRBJ1-2
CDR3 DNA: TGTGCCAGCAGTTACAACACACAGGGGGCGGAGGGCTACACCTTC
CDR3 protein: CASSYNTQGAEGYTF

clone size: .
D gene: .
V gene: TRBV27
J gene: TRBJ2-7
CDR3 DNA: TGTGCCAGCAGTTTTAGCCACTCCTACGAGCAGTACTTC
CDR3 protein: CASSFSHSYEQYF